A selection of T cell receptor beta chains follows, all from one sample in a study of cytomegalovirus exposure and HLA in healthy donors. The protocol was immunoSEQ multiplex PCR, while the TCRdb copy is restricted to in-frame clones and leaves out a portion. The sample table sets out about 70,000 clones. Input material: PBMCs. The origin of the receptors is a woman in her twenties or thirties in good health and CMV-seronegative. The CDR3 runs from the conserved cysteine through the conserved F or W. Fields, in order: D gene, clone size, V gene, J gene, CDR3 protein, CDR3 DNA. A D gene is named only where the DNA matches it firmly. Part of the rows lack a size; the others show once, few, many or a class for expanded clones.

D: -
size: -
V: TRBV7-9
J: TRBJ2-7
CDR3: CASSTSILYEQYF
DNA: TGTGCCAGCAGCACAAGTATTCTCTACGAGCAGTACTTC

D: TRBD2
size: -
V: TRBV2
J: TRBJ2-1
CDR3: CASSRGGFEQFF
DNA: TGTGCCAGCAGCCGGGGGGGCTTTGAGCAGTTCTTC

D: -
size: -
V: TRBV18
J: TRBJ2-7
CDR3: CASSPTGWVEQYF
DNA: TGTGCCAGCTCACCAACGGGATGGGTCGAGCAGTACTTC

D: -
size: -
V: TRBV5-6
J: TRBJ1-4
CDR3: CASSHPRGLDEKLFF
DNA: TGTGCCAGCAGCCACCCGCGGGGTTTGGATGAAAAACTGTTTTTT

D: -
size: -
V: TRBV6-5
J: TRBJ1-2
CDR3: CAAGEGFHGYTF
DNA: TGTGCCGCCGGGGAGGGGTTCCATGGCTACACCTTC

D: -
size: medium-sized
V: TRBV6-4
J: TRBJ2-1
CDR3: CASRLGGEQFF
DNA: TGTGCCAGCAGACTAGGAGGTGAGCAGTTCTTC

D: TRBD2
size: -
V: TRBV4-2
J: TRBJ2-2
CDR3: CASSQLAETNTGELFF
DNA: TGTGCCAGCAGCCAGCTAGCGGAGACGAACACCGGGGAGCTGTTTTTT

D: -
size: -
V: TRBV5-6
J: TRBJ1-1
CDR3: CASSMQQVAVNTEAFF
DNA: TGTGCCAGCAGCATGCAACAGGTCGCGGTGAACACTGAAGCTTTCTTT

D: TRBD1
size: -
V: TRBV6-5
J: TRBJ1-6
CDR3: CASSSFGQGGNSPLHF
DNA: TGTGCCAGCAGTTCCTTCGGACAGGGGGGCAATTCACCCCTCCACTTT

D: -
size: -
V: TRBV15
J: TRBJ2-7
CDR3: CATSRAPQSRSYEQYF
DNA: TGTGCCACCAGCAGAGCCCCACAATCTCGCTCCTACGAGCAGTACTTC

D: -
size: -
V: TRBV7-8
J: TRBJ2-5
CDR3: CASSSRGKETQYF
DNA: TGTGCCAGCAGCTCCCGGGGGAAGGAGACCCAGTACTTC

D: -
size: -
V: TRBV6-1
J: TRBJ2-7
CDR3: CASRGGGWYEQYF
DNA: TGTGCCAGCAGGGGAGGAGGATGGTACGAGCAGTACTTC

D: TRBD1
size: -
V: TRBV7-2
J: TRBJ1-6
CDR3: CASSSEGTGSSPLHF
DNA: TGTGCCAGCAGCTCCGAGGGGACAGGAAGTTCACCCCTCCACTTT

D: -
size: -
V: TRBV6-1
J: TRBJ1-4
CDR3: CASSEGGYTTNEKLFF
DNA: TGTGCCAGCAGTGAAGGGGGCTACACAACTAATGAAAAACTGTTTTTT

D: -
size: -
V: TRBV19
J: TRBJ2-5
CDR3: CASSSSAGYQETQYF
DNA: TGTGCCAGTAGCTCCTCAGCGGGCTACCAAGAGACCCAGTACTTC

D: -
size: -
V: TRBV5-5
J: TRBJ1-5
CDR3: CASSLGVEAQPQHF
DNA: TGTGCCAGCAGCTTAGGAGTAGAAGCCCAGCCCCAGCATTTT

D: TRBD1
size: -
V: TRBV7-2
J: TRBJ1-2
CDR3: CASSAGQGAVSYGYTF
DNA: TGTGCCAGCAGCGCGGGACAGGGGGCCGTAAGCTATGGCTACACCTTC

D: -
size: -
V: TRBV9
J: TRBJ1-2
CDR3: CASRVDGANYGYTF
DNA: TGTGCCAGCAGAGTAGATGGGGCCAACTATGGCTACACCTTC

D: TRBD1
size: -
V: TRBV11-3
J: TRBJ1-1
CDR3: CASSPGTGDTEAFF
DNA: TGTGCCAGCAGCCCCGGGACAGGGGACACTGAAGCTTTCTTT

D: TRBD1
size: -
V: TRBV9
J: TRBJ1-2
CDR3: CASSVGTEINYGYTF
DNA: TGTGCCAGCAGCGTCGGGACAGAAATTAACTATGGCTACACCTTC

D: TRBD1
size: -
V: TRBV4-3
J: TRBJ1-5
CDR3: CASSPGTGDNQPQHF
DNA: TGCGCCAGCAGCCCCGGGACAGGGGATAATCAGCCCCAGCATTTT

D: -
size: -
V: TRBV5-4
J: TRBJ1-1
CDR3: CASSSRRAQGNTEAFF
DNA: TGTGCCAGCAGCTCCCGGAGAGCTCAGGGGAACACTGAAGCTTTCTTT

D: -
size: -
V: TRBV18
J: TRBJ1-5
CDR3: CASSPRSGQPQHF
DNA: TGTGCCAGCTCACCGAGATCCGGGCAGCCCCAGCATTTT

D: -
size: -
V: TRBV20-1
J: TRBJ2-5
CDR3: CSASNQETQYF
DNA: TGCAGTGCTAGTAACCAAGAGACCCAGTACTTC

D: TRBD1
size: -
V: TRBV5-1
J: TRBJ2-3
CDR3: CASSPQGALGTDTQYF
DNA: TGCGCCAGCAGCCCACAGGGGGCGCTGGGGACAGATACGCAGTATTTT

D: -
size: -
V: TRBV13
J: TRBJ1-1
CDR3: CASSWRGPRNTEAFF
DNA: TGTGCCAGCAGCTGGAGGGGTCCGAGGAACACTGAAGCTTTCTTT

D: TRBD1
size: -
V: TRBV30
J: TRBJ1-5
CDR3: CAWSVGRGRQPQHF
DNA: TGTGCCTGGAGTGTTGGCAGGGGGCGGCAGCCCCAGCATTTT

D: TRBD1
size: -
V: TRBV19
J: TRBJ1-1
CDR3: CASSPFGTVNTEAFF
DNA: TGTGCCAGTTCCCCGTTCGGGACAGTCAACACTGAAGCTTTCTTT

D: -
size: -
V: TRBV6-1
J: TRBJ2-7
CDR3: CASSEGFIGTRLEQYF
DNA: TGTGCCAGCAGTGAGGGCTTTATAGGGACTCGGTTGGAGCAGTACTTC